A single sample gave rise to the 24 T cell receptor beta chains below, sequenced in a study of control samples from healthy donors and cancer patients. TCRdb's copy holds only in-frame clones and misses some; the assay was immunoSEQ multiplex PCR. The table lists about 140,000 clones, roughly 92% of them singletons. The material sequenced was blood. Receptors originate from a man between 25 and 39 years old in good health.

The V and J genes are TRBV6-1 and TRBJ1-6, with D tentatively TRBD1 (6 bases). Germline V gene lookup returns CDR1 MNHNS and CDR2 SASEGT. Trimming removed 4 bases from V and 0 bases from J, with 19 bases in between. This CDR3 is built from 19 residues. The DNA for the CDR3 is TGTGCCAGCAGTGCCCCCCTCGGGGGGGCGAGCTCCTATAATTCACCCCTCCACTTT. The encoded protein is CASSAPLGGASSYNSPLHF.

V gene TRBV10-2 combines with J gene TRBJ2-5, with no clear D. The CDR3 runs 14 residues. Germline loops: CDR1 WSHSY, CDR2 SAAADI. V dropped 2 bases and J dropped 2 bases, with 9 bases sitting between them. CDR3 amino acids: CASSEKAAQETQYF. The DNA of the CDR3 is TGCGCCAGCAGTGAGAAGGCAGCACAAGAGACCCAGTACTTC.

J is TRBJ1-1 and V is TRBV2, with D possibly TRBD1 on 6 matching bases. The CDR3 covers 15 residues. Germline assignment: CDR1 SNHLY and CDR2 FYNNEI. Trimming took 3 bases from V and 1 from J, leaving 12 bases between them. The CDR3 DNA is TGTGCCAGCAGTGATTACGGGACACGGAACACTGAAGCTTTCTTT. It yields the protein CASSDYGTRNTEAFF.

The chain uses TRBV4-1 and TRBJ2-1, with 10 positions matching TRBD2. V shed 6 bases and J 9 bases; nucleotides not matched to a gene: 14. The germline gives CDR1 MGHRA, CDR2 YSYEKL. The CDR3 consists of 16 residues. CDR3 nucleotides: TGCGCCAGCAGGTCCCCGGGACTAGCGCCGAATGGTGAGCAGTTCTTC. This codes for CASRSPGLAPNGEQFF.

This clone was counted only a few times. The chain combines TRBV28 with TRBJ2-3, with D perhaps matching TRBD2 (5 bases). The CDR3 is 12 residues long. Trimming removed 6 bases at V and 6 bases at J, with 10 bases between. The germline CDR1 and CDR2 sequences are MDHEN and SYDVKM. CDR3 nucleotides: TGTGCCAGCAGCCCTAGCTTCGATACGCAGTATTTT. This encodes CASSPSFDTQYF.

V is TRBV30 and J is TRBJ2-7; TRBD2 might be the D (6 bases). CDR1 and CDR2 from the germline V gene are GTSNPN and SVGIG (reference sequence). V was trimmed by 8 bases and J by 2 bases, leaving 16 bases between them. The CDR3 has 13 residues. Written as DNA, the CDR3 is TGTGCCAGTACTGGGACTCAGACCTACGAGCAGTACTTC. Translation gives CASTGTQTYEQYF. Using reference TRBV30 and TRBJ2-7 for the parts outside the CDR3, the full variable domain is SQTIHQWPATLVQPVGSPLSLECTVEGTSNPNLYWYRQAAGRGLQLLFYSVGIGQISSEVPQNLSASRPQDRQFILSSKKLLLSDSGFYLCASTGTQTYEQYFGPGTRLTVT.

This chain links TRBV28 with TRBJ2-2, with TRBD2 matching over 8 bases. J gave up 5 bases and V 3 bases, and 5 bases lay outside the gene matches. This CDR3 is built from 15 residues. The V gene's germline CDR1 is MDHEN and CDR2 SYDVKM. CDR3 loop: CASSLQRERTGELFF. Here the CDR3 DNA reads TGTGCCAGCAGTTTGCAGCGGGAGCGAACCGGGGAGCTGTTTTTT.

The V call is TRBV10-3, the J call TRBJ1-5, with D perhaps TRBD1 (6 bases). This CDR3 has 15 residues. CDR1 is ENHRY and CDR2 is SYGVKD in the germline V gene. Trimming shortened V by 0 bases and J by 4 bases, and 10 bases separated the two germline ends. The CDR3 protein is CAISESTGANQPQHF. CDR3 nucleotide sequence: TGTGCCATCAGTGAGTCGACAGGAGCAAATCAGCCCCAGCATTTT.

The J gene is TRBJ2-2, the V gene TRBV30; 13 bases map to TRBD2. Germline trimming cut 3 bases from V and 5 bases from J; bases unmatched to any gene: 3. The CDR3 sequence is 15 residues long. Germline CDR1 is GTSNPN and CDR2 is SVGIG (reference sequence). The CDR3 bases are TGTGCCTGGAGACTAGCGGGAGGGGATACCGGGGAGCTGTTTTTT. Amino acids: CAWRLAGGDTGELFF.

The rearrangement joins TRBV11-3 to TRBJ2-1; unclear D gene. Germline CDR1 and CDR2: SGHNT and YENEEA. This CDR3 spans 11 amino acids. V lost 8 bases and J lost 6, with 8 bases in between. The CDR3 region has the DNA TGTGCCAGCTTCGGGTCCAATGAGCAGTTCTTC. Its translation: CASFGSNEQFF. Complete variable domain (other parts from reference TRBV11-3 and TRBJ2-1): EAGVVQSPRYKIIEKKQPVAFWCNPISGHNTLYWYLQNLGQGPELLIRYENEEAVDDSQLPKDRFSAERLKGVDSTLKIQPAELGDSAVYLCASFGSNEQFFGPGTRLTVL.

Written as DNA, the CDR3 is TGTGCCAGCAGTTTTCTCACAGGGATAAACCTGAACACTGAAGCTTTCTTT. Translation gives CASSFLTGINLNTEAFF. The rearrangement joins TRBV28 to TRBJ1-1; weak D call: TRBD1 (6 bases). The V end lost 3 bases, the J end lost 0 bases, and 17 bases lay between the germline ends. Germline loops: CDR1 MDHEN, CDR2 SYDVKM. This CDR3 is 17 amino acids long.

This chain connects TRBV28 to TRBJ1-4; D not resolved. The length of the CDR3 is 14 residues. Per germline, CDR1 MDHEN and CDR2 SYDVKM. The V end lost 2 bases, the J end lost 5 bases, and 9 bases lay between the germline ends. CDR3 sequence reads: CASSLRVGNEKLFF. The CDR3 DNA is TGTGCCAGCAGTTTACGGGTGGGGAATGAAAAACTGTTTTTT.

This chain uses TRBV15 with TRBJ2-7, with 7 bases identical to TRBD2. V was clipped by 1 base and J by 1 base; unmatched bases: 4. The germline CDR1 and CDR2 sequences are LNHNV and YYDKDF (reference sequence). This CDR3 region has 15 residues. The CDR3 loop reads CATSRGAGPSYEQYF. CDR3 bases: TGTGCCACCAGCAGAGGAGCGGGACCATCCTACGAGCAGTACTTC.

The chain recombines TRBV27 with TRBJ1-5; D perhaps matches TRBD1 (6 bases). Germline CDR1 MNHEY, CDR2 SMNVEV (reference sequence). Trimming stripped 4 bases from V and 2 bases from J, with 6 bases between. This CDR3 has 13 residues. The CDR3 DNA sequence: TGTGCCAGCAGTTGGACAGGCAATCAGCCCCAGCATTTT. It translates to CASSWTGNQPQHF.

The chain employs TRBV19 and TRBJ1-5; unclear D gene. There are 14 residues in the CDR3. Germline values: CDR1 LNHDA, CDR2 SQIVND (reference sequence). V was shortened by 3 bases and J by 8 bases, with 14 bases between the two germline ends. In DNA, the CDR3 is TGTGCCAGTAGTATCGGGTCAGACGTAGAGCCCCAGCATTTT. As protein: CASSIGSDVEPQHF.

V gene TRBV10-1 combines with J gene TRBJ1-4; 12 bases agree with TRBD1. The J segment lost 8 bases and the V segment lost 6 bases, leaving 7 bases of the junction unmatched. This CDR3 contains 15 residues. CDR1 WNHNN and CDR2 SYGVQD come from the germline V gene (reference sequence). The CDR3 region is CASSKPGQGAEKLFF. The CDR3 coding sequence is TGCGCCAGCAGCAAACCGGGACAGGGGGCCGAAAAACTGTTTTTT.

The chain combines TRBV11-2 with TRBJ2-7; either TRBD1 or TRBD2 may supply D (5 bases each). The CDR3 sequence is 14 residues long. Germline CDR1 reads SGHAT; CDR2 reads FQNNGV. V lost 3 bases and J lost 9, with 18 bases in between. CDR3 bases: TGTGCCAGCAGCTTGTTGGGACGGGACGTGGCGCAGTACTTC. Its protein product is CASSLLGRDVAQYF.

The V and J genes are TRBV7-9 and TRBJ2-5, with unresolved D. The length of the CDR3 is 13 residues. The V end was cut by 5 bases, the J end by 5 bases, with 12 bases between. The V gene's germline CDR1 is SEHNR and CDR2 FQNEAQ (reference sequence). This CDR3 reads CASSRFSMETQYF. The CDR3 coding sequence is TGTGCCAGCAGCCGGTTTAGCATGGAGACCCAGTACTTC.

V usage is TRBV15 and J usage is TRBJ1-1, with D possibly matching TRBD1 (5 bases). Trimming shortened V by 0 bases and J by 8 bases, and 16 bases separated the two germline ends. From germline, CDR1 is LNHNV and CDR2 YYDKDF (reference sequence). The CDR3 runs 15 residues. The CDR3 sequence: CATSRDGRTGDEAFF. The CDR3 DNA sequence: TGTGCCACCAGCAGAGATGGAAGAACAGGAGACGAAGCTTTCTTT.

In nucleotides, the CDR3 is TGCAGCGTCACCCATCAGGGGGTTAACTACGAGCAGTACTTC. The encoded protein is CSVTHQGVNYEQYF. This chain joins TRBV29-1 and TRBJ2-7; TRBD1 matches 7 bases. The germline gives CDR1 SQVTM, CDR2 ANQGSEA. The CDR3 loop spans 14 amino acids. The V segment lost 6 bases and the J segment 3 bases; nucleotides outside the gene matches: 11.

The rearrangement links TRBV9 to TRBJ2-1; D might be TRBD2 (6 bases). The CDR3 covers 17 residues. Trimming shortened V by 3 bases and J by 6 bases, and 22 bases separated the two germline ends. CDR1 SGDLS and CDR2 YYNGEE come from the germline V gene. CDR3 DNA sequence: TGTGCCAGCAGCGCCGGGACTTTCAGGCAAACGGGCAATGAGCAGTTCTTC. Encoded protein: CASSAGTFRQTGNEQFF.

The chain joins TRBV12-3 or TRBV12-4 to TRBJ1-1, with D uncertain. Trimming took 6 bases from V and 5 from J, leaving 13 bases between them. This CDR3 region has 13 residues. CDR3 region: CASSPPGRTEAFF. The DNA of the CDR3 is TGTGCCAGCAGCCCTCCAGGACGGACTGAAGCTTTCTTT.

The chain carries TRBV28 and TRBJ2-4; TRBD1 aligns across 8 bases. The junction had 7 bases not matched to a gene; V was cut back by 4 bases and J by 2 bases. Germline-derived CDR1 and CDR2 are MDHEN and SYDVKM. The CDR3 sequence is 16 residues long. The CDR3 here is CASSWGTGLTKNIQYF. In DNA, the CDR3 is TGTGCCAGCAGTTGGGGGACAGGTCTTACCAAAAACATTCAGTACTTC.

This chain connects TRBV7-6 to TRBJ2-6; a weak D match, TRBD2 (5 bases). V lost 1 base to trimming and J lost 1 base, with 5 bases between them. The germline V gene has CDR1 SGHVS and CDR2 FNYEAQ. The CDR3 covers 15 residues. CDR3 DNA: TGTGCCAGCAGCTTAGGAGGGTCTGGGGCCAACGTCCTGACTTTC. Translating it yields CASSLGGSGANVLTF. Complete variable domain (other parts from reference TRBV7-6 and TRBJ2-6): GAGVSQSPRYKVTKRGQDVALRCDPISGHVSLYWYRQALGQGPEFLTYFNYEAQQDKSGLPNDRFSAERPEGSISTLTIQRTEQRDSAMYRCASSLGGSGANVLTFGAGSRLTVL.